Listed here are 18 T cell receptor beta chains from one sample, sequenced in a study of response to subunit inactivated influenza vaccine. Using its own MiXCR run on the RT-PCR reads, TCRdb lists one record per CDR3 protein. Of around 200,000 distinct CDR3 sequences in the sample, more than 10% were seen once. The data also belong to a second study, concerning T cells expressing NK-cell markers. From that study: In generating TCR beta cDNA, 5'RACE template switching with UMIs was used.

This specimen consisted of CD8+ T cells sorted from PBMCs, obtained 11 to 12 days after vaccination. The source is a man between 50 and 59 years old who received an inactivated influenza vaccine.

The chain joins TRBV27 to TRBJ2-1; 7 bases fit TRBD1. Germline lookup yields CDR1 MNHEY and CDR2 SMNVEV (reference sequence). This CDR3 has 15 amino acids. Trimming at V came to 7 bases and at J to 4 bases, leaving 10 bases not matched to a gene. The CDR3 region is CASTLKGTVYNEQFF. In DNA, the CDR3 is TGTGCCAGCACCCTAAAGGGGACAGTTTACAATGAGCAGTTCTTC.

In its sample, this clonotype was seen a few times. The chain combines TRBV14 with TRBJ1-5, with 9 bases aligning to TRBD1. V lost 4 bases and J lost 1; bases outside the gene matches: 5. Germline assignment: CDR1 SGHDN and CDR2 FVKESK. This CDR3 has 16 amino acids. This chain's CDR3 is CASSPGTGISNQPQHF. The CDR3 region has the DNA TGTGCCAGCAGCCCTGGGACAGGGATAAGCAATCAGCCCCAGCATTTT.

The sample holds a few counts of this clonotype. This chain joins TRBV24-1 and TRBJ2-3, with 11 bases fitting TRBD1. Germline CDR1 is KGHDR and CDR2 is SFDVKD. The CDR3 sequence is 16 residues long. V shed 3 bases and J 1 base; nucleotides not matched to a gene: 2. The chain's CDR3 is CATSDRDRGGTDTQYF. The CDR3 DNA sequence: TGTGCCACCAGTGATCGGGACAGGGGGGGCACAGATACGCAGTATTTT.

This clonotype was detected only a few times. The chain is built from TRBV11-1 and TRBJ2-5, with 14 bases lining up with TRBD2. Germline V CDR1 and CDR2: SGHAT, FQDESV (reference sequence). Trimming took 6 bases from V and 2 from J; bases not matched to a gene: 14. The CDR3 spans 19 residues. CDR3: CASSYPGLAGDRLQETQYF. The CDR3 region has the DNA TGTGCCAGCAGTTACCCGGGACTAGCGGGGGATCGACTACAAGAGACCCAGTACTTC.

There are a few counts of this clonotype. J is TRBJ2-1 and V is TRBV7-3, with D perhaps given as TRBD1 or TRBD2 (6 bases each). The germline gives CDR1 SGHTA, CDR2 FQGTGA. CDR3 length: 12 amino acids. The germline V and J ends were trimmed by 7 bases and 8 bases, with 12 bases remaining between them. The CDR3 DNA sequence: TGTGCCAGCACCACCGGGGGCGATGAGCAGTTCTTC. Protein: CASTTGGDEQFF.

V gene TRBV12-3 or TRBV12-4 combines with J gene TRBJ2-7; 8 nucleotides agree with TRBD1. CDR3 length equals 14 residues. V shed 4 bases, J shed 5 bases, and the junction held 7 bases outside the gene matches. CDR3 in amino acids: CASSYIQGGNEQYF. In DNA form, the CDR3 reads TGTGCCAGCAGTTACATACAGGGGGGCAACGAGCAGTACTTC.

The chain carries TRBV12-3 or TRBV12-4 and TRBJ1-5; D unresolved. V shed 2 bases and J shed 7 bases, with 12 bases lying between them. The CDR3 runs to 14 residues. Here the CDR3 reads CASSLTGFGQPQHF. In DNA form, the CDR3 reads TGTGCCAGCAGTTTAACTGGTTTTGGCCAGCCCCAGCATTTT.

There are a few counts of this clonotype. The genes are TRBV7-9 and TRBJ1-5; 7 bases agree with TRBD1. J was trimmed by 6 bases and V by 2 bases; bases with no gene match: 4. The CDR3 runs to 14 residues. The germline V gene has CDR1 SEHNR and CDR2 FQNEAQ (reference sequence). DNA for the CDR3: TGTGCCAGCAGCTTACAGGGGGAAATTCAGCCCCAGCATTTT. Its protein is CASSLQGEIQPQHF.

This clonotype was observed a handful of times. The chain carries TRBV12-3 or TRBV12-4 and TRBJ1-5; no reliable D call. This CDR3 region has 14 residues. The V gene lost 5 bases and the J gene lost 5 bases, with 13 bases spanning the gap. Here the CDR3 DNA reads TGTGCCAGCAGTCCCCGGACGGCGGATCAGCCCCAGCATTTT. Residues: CASSPRTADQPQHF.

The rearrangement joins TRBV11-2 to TRBJ2-1; 7 bases map to TRBD1. Germline loops: CDR1 SGHAT, CDR2 FQNNGV. This CDR3 is built from 16 residues. The ends lost 5 bases at V and 11 bases at J; junction bases unmatched: 18. CDR3 residues: CASSVWTEGGVLKQFF. CDR3 DNA: TGTGCCAGCAGCGTTTGGACGGAAGGGGGCGTATTGAAGCAGTTCTTC.

A few counts support this clonotype. The CDR3 reads CASSAPHRDRVSYEQYF. In DNA, the CDR3 is TGTGCCAGCAGTGCGCCACATCGGGACAGGGTCTCCTACGAGCAGTACTTC. The chain employs TRBV28 and TRBJ2-7; 9 positions match TRBD1. Germline V lookup: CDR1 MDHEN, CDR2 SYDVKM. The CDR3 extends over 17 amino acids. Trimming at V came to 5 bases and at J to 0 bases, leaving 11 bases not matched to a gene. Variable domain in full (rest from reference TRBV28 and TRBJ2-7): DVKVTQSSRYLVKRTGEKVFLECVQDMDHENMFWYRQDPGLGLRLIYFSYDVKMKEKGDIPEGYSVSREKKERFSLILESASTNQTSMYLCASSAPHRDRVSYEQYFGPGTRLTVT.

The chain's CDR3 is CASSSRDRTIETQYF. CDR3 DNA: TGTGCCAGCAGTTCCAGGGACAGGACCATCGAGACCCAGTACTTC. The chain couples TRBV6-5 to TRBJ2-5; 8 positions match TRBD1. The CDR3 totals 15 residues. Germline V CDR1 and CDR2: MNHEY, SVGAGI. The V gene end was trimmed by 4 bases and the J gene end by 5 bases; junction bases not matched to a gene: 9.

In this sample, this clonotype turned up a few times. The chain links TRBV29-1 to TRBJ2-7, with 9 bases identical to TRBD1. Germline V gene sequence: CDR1 SQVTM, CDR2 ANQGSEA. With 5 bases clipped from V and 4 bases from J, the junction kept 9 bases outside the gene matches. The CDR3 loop spans 14 amino acids. CDR3 bases: TGCAGCGTTAGGACCGGGACAGGGTTTTACGAGCAGTACTTC. Its translation: CSVRTGTGFYEQYF.

The chain uses TRBV28 and TRBJ2-3, with 7 bases lining up with TRBD2. The ends lost 4 bases at V and 7 bases at J; junction bases unmatched: 5. The CDR3 spans 13 residues. Per germline, CDR1 MDHEN and CDR2 SYDVKM. DNA for the CDR3: TGTGCCAGCAGTTCGACGGGAGGATATACGCAGTATTTT. It translates to CASSSTGGYTQYF.

This clonotype was seen only a few times. The chain combines TRBV28 with TRBJ1-1, with D unresolved. The V gene's germline CDR1 is MDHEN and CDR2 SYDVKM. The V and J ends lost 2 bases and 0 bases respectively, with 19 bases between them. This CDR3 region has 18 residues. CDR3 region: CASSLIYGLAGMNTEAFF. The CDR3 coding sequence is TGTGCCAGCAGTTTAATTTACGGGTTAGCGGGGATGAACACTGAAGCTTTCTTT.

With respect to this clonotype: Germline is not matched at one junction end, which may reflect a read error. This CDR3 reads CCARDQTGESQPQHF. CDR3 nucleotides: TGCTGTGCTAGAGATCAAACAGGGGAGTCTCAGCCCCAGCATTTT. The J gene is TRBJ1-5, the V gene TRBV20-1; TRBD1 agrees at 7 bases. CDR1 is DFQATT, CDR2 SNEGSKA, per germline (reference sequence). The CDR3 has 15 amino acids.

In its sample, this clonotype was seen a few times. The rearrangement uses TRBV12-3 or TRBV12-4 and TRBJ2-7, with 9 bases matching TRBD1. Unmatched junction bases numbered 17, after V lost 6 bases and J lost 5 bases. CDR3 length equals 17 residues. The CDR3 is CASSNPGQGGPENEQYF. The CDR3 DNA is TGTGCCAGCAGCAATCCGGGACAGGGTGGCCCCGAGAACGAGCAGTACTTC.

This clonotype came up a few times. V is TRBV5-6 and J is TRBJ2-3; 8 nucleotides agree with TRBD2. The germline gives CDR1 SGHDT, CDR2 YYEEEE. With 2 bases clipped from V and 4 bases from J, the junction kept 6 bases outside the gene matches. The CDR3 length is 15 residues. CDR3 residues: CASSFQTSVADTQYF. The DNA for the CDR3 is TGTGCCAGCAGCTTCCAGACTAGCGTGGCAGATACGCAGTATTTT.